A selection of T cell receptor beta chains follows, all from one sample in a study of T cell repertoires in cytomegalovirus infection. From the reads, TCRdb called clonotypes with MiXCR, one entry per CDR3 protein. Of around 350,000 distinct CDR3 sequences listed, 18% are singletons. Sequencing was performed on PBMCs. The receptor set was obtained from a human donor in good health (CMV status not recorded). Some clones in this sample may be carry-over from other donors' samples. Each CDR3 is given with its conserved first and last residue. A D gene is named only where the DNA matches it firmly. Some rows have no size entry. The others give once, few or many, or a class for an expanded clone.

length	J	V	size	D	DNA	CDR3
15	TRBJ2-5	TRBV11-2	few	.	TGTGCCAGCAGCTTAGGATGGGCCTTGGGGGAGACCCAGTACTTC	CASSLGWALGETQYF
10	TRBJ1-3	TRBV12-3/TRBV12-4	few	.	TGTGCCAGCAGTTTAATAGCCATATATTTT	CASSLIAIYF
11	TRBJ2-3	TRBV12-3/TRBV12-4	.	.	TGTGCCAGCAGTTCTGGGGTTACGCAGTATTTT	CASSSGVTQYF
17	TRBJ2-3	TRBV7-6	many	TRBD1	TGTGCCAGCAGCGAAGTTCCGGGACAGGGGTACACAGATACGCAGTATTTT	CASSEVPGQGYTDTQYF
15	TRBJ1-1	TRBV19	.	.	TGTGCCAGTATCCCCCGGTCGTCAGGGAGTACTGAAGCTTTCTTT	CASIPRSSGSTEAFF
16	TRBJ1-2	TRBV6-5	.	TRBD1	TGTGCCAGCAGTTATCAATCCGGGACAGGGGACTATGGCTACACCTTC	CASSYQSGTGDYGYTF
17	TRBJ2-7	TRBV25-1	.	.	TGTGCCAGCAGTGAACTCTACAGGGCCGGGGTCTCTACGGAGCAGTACTTC	CASSELYRAGVSTEQYF
14	TRBJ1-1	TRBV5-1	few	.	TGCGCCAGCAGTCCAGTACTATTGAACACTGAAGCTTTCTTT	CASSPVLLNTEAFF
14	TRBJ2-7	TRBV18	.	TRBD2	TGTGCCAGCTCAGGACTAGCGGCCTCCTACGAGCAGTACTTC	CASSGLAASYEQYF
15	TRBJ2-2	TRBV11-1	few	TRBD1	TGTGCCAGCAGCCCGCGGGGACAGGGTACCGGGGAGCTGTTTTTT	CASSPRGQGTGELFF
15	TRBJ2-1	TRBV5-4	.	.	TGTGCCAGCACCACCCCCGGGACACCGTACAATGAGCAGTTCTTC	CASTTPGTPYNEQFF
12	TRBJ2-7	TRBV11-2	many	.	TGTGCCAGCAGCGCCCGGGTCTACGAGCAGTACTTC	CASSARVYEQYF
15	TRBJ2-5	TRBV7-2	many	TRBD2	TGTGCCAGCAGCTTAGCCTTAGCGGGAGGAGAGACCCAGTACTTC	CASSLALAGGETQYF
14	TRBJ2-3	TRBV10-3	.	TRBD2	TGTGCCATCATGACTAGCGGGACCACAGATACGCAGTATTTT	CAIMTSGTTDTQYF
16	TRBJ1-3	TRBV12-3/TRBV12-4	.	.	TGTGCCAGCAGTCGGACCCACCCTAGGTTTTTGGACACCATATATTTT	CASSRTHPRFLDTIYF
14	TRBJ2-3	TRBV3-1	few	.	TGTGCCAGCAGCCAAGATGCCACCGGGGCCCTAGGGTATTTT	CASSQDATGALGYF
14	TRBJ1-1	TRBV20-1	.	TRBD1	TGCAGTGCTAGACAAGGGACAGCGAACACTGAAGCTTTCTTT	CSARQGTANTEAFF
13	TRBJ1-2	TRBV12-3/TRBV12-4	.	.	TGTGCCAGCAGTCTGACAGAATTCTATGGCTACACCTTC	CASSLTEFYGYTF
15	TRBJ1-1	TRBV19	.	.	TGTGCCAGTAGTACCCCCAGGGGTATGAACACTGAAGCTTTCTTT	CASSTPRGMNTEAFF
15	TRBJ2-7	TRBV12-5	many	TRBD2	TGTGCTAGTGGTTGGGGAGCGGGAGGGCCCAACGAGCAGTACTTC	CASGWGAGGPNEQYF
14	TRBJ2-5	TRBV29-1	.	.	TGCAGCGTTGAGGCCCGGCCAGGCCAAGAGACCCAGTACTTC	CSVEARPGQETQYF
16	TRBJ2-3	TRBV28	.	TRBD2	TGTGCCAGCACCCCGACTAGCGGGGGGGTGGGAGATACGCAGTATTTT	CASTPTSGGVGDTQYF
15	TRBJ2-1	TRBV20-1	.	TRBD2	TGCAGTGCACCGAAGCGGGGGGGCATAGACAATGAGCAGTTCTTC	CSAPKRGGIDNEQFF
14	TRBJ1-5	TRBV12-3/TRBV12-4	.	.	TGTGCCAGCAGTCCCGGAGACAGCAATCAGCCCCAGCATTTT	CASSPGDSNQPQHF
15	TRBJ1-2	TRBV6-1	few	.	TGTGCCAGCAGTGAATCCTTGGGACGGTACTATGGCTACACCTTC	CASSESLGRYYGYTF
13	TRBJ1-2	TRBV12-3/TRBV12-4	few	.	TGTGCCAGCAGTTTTAGACAGGCGGATGGCTACACCTTC	CASSFRQADGYTF
14	TRBJ1-2	TRBV7-9	many	.	TGTGCCAGCAGCTTATGGCAGGGGCTGGGGGGCTACACCTTC	CASSLWQGLGGYTF
11	TRBJ1-1	TRBV29-1	few	.	TGCAGCGTAGGGGACCGGCGGGTAGCTTTCTTT	CSVGDRRVAFF
15	TRBJ2-1	TRBV19	.	.	TGTGCCAGTAGTGTCCAGGGGACGCACTACAATGAGCAGTTCTTC	CASSVQGTHYNEQFF
15	TRBJ1-4	TRBV3-1	few	.	TGTGCCAGCAGCCAAAGCGGAAGGCGGGACGGGAAACTGTTTTTT	CASSQSGRRDGKLFF
14	TRBJ2-1	TRBV20-1	.	TRBD2	TGCAGTGCCACGGGGAGCGGGAGTGGCGATGAGCAGTTCTTC	CSATGSGSGDEQFF
11	TRBJ2-7	TRBV7-9	.	.	TGTGCCAGCAGCTCCGAGTACGAGCAGTACTTC	CASSSEYEQYF
19	TRBJ1-5	TRBV12-3/TRBV12-4	many	.	TGTGCCAGCAGTTTAAAGGATCTAGGCTGGGGGTGGGGCAATCAGCCCCAGCATTTT	CASSLKDLGWGWGNQPQHF
15	TRBJ2-2	TRBV10-3	few	.	TGTGCCATCAGTGAGCGGGAGATTGACACCGGGGAGCTGTTTTTT	CAISEREIDTGELFF
15	TRBJ2-3	TRBV15	.	.	TGTGCCACCAGCAGAGATGGAGGGAGCACAGATACGCAGTATTTT	CATSRDGGSTDTQYF
13	TRBJ1-2	TRBV7-9	few	.	TGTGCCAGCAGCTTCTCGGGGCCCTATGGCTACACCTTC	CASSFSGPYGYTF
13	TRBJ1-5	TRBV20-1	few	.	TGCAGTGCTAGAGACAGGACCCATCAGCCCCAGCATTTT	CSARDRTHQPQHF
13	TRBJ2-7	TRBV12-3/TRBV12-4	few	.	TGTGCCAGCAGTGCGGGACAGACCCTCCAGCAGTACTTC	CASSAGQTLQQYF
14	TRBJ1-2	TRBV9	few	TRBD1	TGTGCCAGCAGCTCAGGGACAGGACAATATGGCTACACCTTC	CASSSGTGQYGYTF
16	TRBJ2-4	TRBV7-9	once	.	TGTGCCAGCAGCCCCGGGGCGGGGGCCGCCAAAAACATTCAGTACTTC	CASSPGAGAAKNIQYF
16	TRBJ1-1	TRBV5-1	.	.	TGCGCCAGCAGTCCTGGGGCGGGGATGTTGGCCACTGAAGCTTTCTTT	CASSPGAGMLATEAFF
12	TRBJ2-5	TRBV7-4	.	.	TGTGCCAGCATTAAGGACCAAGAGACCCAGTACTTC	CASIKDQETQYF
15	TRBJ1-5	TRBV7-2	many	.	TGTGCCAGTTCCTGGACAGCAATTAGCAATCAGCCCCAGCATTTT	CASSWTAISNQPQHF